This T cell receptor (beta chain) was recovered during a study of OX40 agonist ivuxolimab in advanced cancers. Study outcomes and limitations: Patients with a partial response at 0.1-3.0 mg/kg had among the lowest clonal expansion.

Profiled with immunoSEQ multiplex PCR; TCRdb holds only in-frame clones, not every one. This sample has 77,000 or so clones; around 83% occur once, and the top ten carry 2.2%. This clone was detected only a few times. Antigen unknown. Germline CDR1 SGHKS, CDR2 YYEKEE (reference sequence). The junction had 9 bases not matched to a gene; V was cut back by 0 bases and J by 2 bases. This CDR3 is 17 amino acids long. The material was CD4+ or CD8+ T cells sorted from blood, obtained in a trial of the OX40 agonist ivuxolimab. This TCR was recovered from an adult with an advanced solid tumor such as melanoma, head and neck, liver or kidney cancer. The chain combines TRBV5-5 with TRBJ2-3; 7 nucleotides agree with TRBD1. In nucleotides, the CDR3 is TGTGCCAGCAGCTTGGGCCCTGACAGGGTGATCACAGATACGCAGTATTTT. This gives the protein CASSLGPDRVITDTQYF. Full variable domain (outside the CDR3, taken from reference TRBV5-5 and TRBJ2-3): DAGVTQSPTHLIKTRGQQVTLRCSPISGHKSVSWYQQVLGQGPQFIFQYYEKEERGRGNFPDRFSARQFPNYSSELNVNALLLGDSALYLCASSLGPDRVITDTQYFGPGTRLTVL.